This TCR beta chain is from a study of cytotoxic CD8 clonotypes in ibrutinib-treated CLL. V was pared by 0 bases and J by 4 bases, with 4 bases of the junction left unmatched. Germline CDR1 reads SGHRS; CDR2 reads YFSETQ. This CDR3 is built from 15 residues. Notes on the study in general: Baseline levels were approached again at progression, after clonality had risen at ibrutinib response. Public clonotypes proved infrequent, and on treatment they shrank or remained steady.

With regard to this clone: Its antigen is currently unknown.

Repertoires were generated with immunoSEQ multiplex PCR, while TCRdb's copy carries only in-frame clones and drops some. The repertoire holds about 150,000 clones, about 80% seen once, with 9.5% to 15% in the top ten. The TCR was taken from a human donor with chronic lymphocytic leukemia. The gene calls are TRBV5-1 and TRBJ2-3; 8 nucleotides match TRBD2. The material was PBMCs, obtained after 12 months of ibrutinib treatment. The CDR3, as DNA: TGCGCCAGCAGCTTGGCGGGAGGGCAGGCAGATACGCAGTATTTT. The encoded protein is CASSLAGGQADTQYF.